This paragraph reports one T cell receptor beta chain. As yet, its antigen is unknown. This record comes from a study of T cell responses to AZD1222 COVID-19 vaccine. Produced via immunoSEQ multiplex PCR; TCRdb's table is partial and in-frame only. The table lists fewer than 140,000 clones, around 91% of them singletons. Findings and caveats of the study: Sampling captured repertoires only after the peak T cell response. Spike-specific TCR breadth and depth both grew after two AZD1222 doses. Regions 160-218 and 743-854 dominated among vaccine-associated CD4 TCRs spanning spike. Seropositivity was recorded at baseline in only a handful of AZD1222 recipients.

This TCR was sampled from an adult who received the AZD1222 COVID-19 vaccine. The sample in question was peripheral blood, obtained 28 days after the second AZD1222 dose.

CDR3 bases: TGTGCCTGGGAAGAAACAGGGGTAGGGGGCTACACCTTC. This gives the protein CAWEETGVGGYTF. V and J are TRBV30 and TRBJ1-2, with 7 bases that match TRBD1. J gave up 8 bases and V 5 bases, and 11 bases lay outside the gene matches. The CDR3 has 13 amino acids. Germline V gene lookup returns CDR1 GTSNPN and CDR2 SVGIG (reference sequence). The full variable domain, completed using reference TRBV30 and TRBJ1-2, is SQTIHQWPATLVQPVGSPLSLECTVEGTSNPNLYWYRQAAGRGLQLLFYSVGIGQISSEVPQNLSASRPQDRQFILSSKKLLLSDSGFYLCAWEETGVGGYTFGSGTRLTVV.